A single sample is the source of the 30 T cell receptor beta chains below, sequenced in a study of shared clonotypes between healthy human individuals. Using immunoSEQ multiplex PCR, the repertoire was profiled, and TCRdb retains in-frame clones only, with some absent. Of roughly 590,000 clones listed, 95% to 96% are singletons. Terminally differentiated effector memory CD45RA+ cells were left out of the naive CD8 fraction, which was CD45RO-negative and positively selected for CCR7. The specimen was naive CD8+ T cells sorted from blood. Receptors were obtained from a woman in her 30s in good health.

The chain combines TRBV30 with TRBJ1-2; TRBD1 aligns across 7 bases. The CDR3 length is 15 residues. Germline CDR1 GTSNPN, CDR2 SVGIG (reference sequence). V lost 0 bases and J lost 6; bases outside the gene matches: 10. CDR3 nucleotide sequence: TGTGCCTGGAGTGTCACCCCCGCACAGGGGAATGGCTACACCTTC. Translating it yields CAWSVTPAQGNGYTF.

The chain carries TRBV7-9 and TRBJ1-1, with D perhaps TRBD1 (5 bases). V lost 0 bases, J lost 0 bases, and 14 bases lay in between. This CDR3 comprises 17 residues. The germline V gene has CDR1 SEHNR and CDR2 FQNEAQ (reference sequence). Written as DNA, the CDR3 is TGTGCCAGCAGCTTAGCCAGGGCTAATTACATGAACACTGAAGCTTTCTTT. Protein sequence: CASSLARANYMNTEAFF.

Of note for this clone: A much larger clone differs from this one at a single base, so this may be a read error. The sample has other DNA sequences that encode this CDR3 too. J is TRBJ2-5 and V is TRBV27; no clear D. The J call could be wrong; TRBJ2-7 is a better fit for the DNA end. The CDR3 is made up of 11 amino acids. CDR1 is MNHEY and CDR2 is SMNVEV in the germline V gene (reference sequence). CDR3 DNA: TGTGCCAGCAGTTCGTCCTACGAGCAGTACTTC. Translating it yields CASSSSYEQYF.

The rearrangement links TRBV19 to TRBJ2-7, with TRBD2 matching over 7 bases. V gave up 6 bases and J gave up 6 bases; unmatched junction bases: 14. Germline lookup yields CDR1 LNHDA and CDR2 SQIVND (reference sequence). This CDR3 has 15 amino acids. The CDR3 sequence: CASRPTDGRRFEQYF. In DNA form, the CDR3 reads TGTGCCAGTAGACCCACGGACGGGAGGAGGTTCGAGCAGTACTTC.

The J gene is TRBJ1-4, the V gene TRBV28, with D possibly matching TRBD1 (6 bases). The CDR3 contains 15 residues. V was cut by 3 bases and J by 6 bases, with 14 bases left in between. The germline CDR1 and CDR2 sequences are MDHEN and SYDVKM. The CDR3 coding sequence is TGTGCCAGCAGTTTTGCGGCAGGGGTGGATGAAAAACTGTTTTTT. As protein: CASSFAAGVDEKLFF.

The gene calls are TRBV5-4 and TRBJ1-1; D might be TRBD1 (5 bases). V lost 1 base and J 6 bases, leaving 10 bases between the germline ends. This CDR3 is 13 amino acids long. The germline V gene has CDR1 SGHNT and CDR2 YYREEE (reference sequence). In DNA form, the CDR3 reads TGTGCCAGCAGCTTGCAGGGCGACCCTGAAGCTTTCTTT. It is translated as CASSLQGDPEAFF.

This chain joins TRBV7-8 and TRBJ1-5, with 7 bases that match TRBD1. The CDR3 is made up of 16 amino acids. Unmatched junction bases numbered 10, after V lost 4 bases and J lost 4 bases. Germline V lookup: CDR1 SGHVS, CDR2 FQNEAQ. CDR3 residues: CASSSEDRTLNQPQHF. In nucleotides, the CDR3 is TGTGCCAGCAGCTCCGAGGACAGGACCCTAAATCAGCCCCAGCATTTT.

As for this clone: This same CDR3 is encoded by further DNA sequences in the sample. The V and J genes are TRBV27 and TRBJ2-2; the D is unclear. This CDR3 spans 13 amino acids. V was trimmed by 1 base and J by 7 bases, leaving 7 bases between them. Per the germline V gene, CDR1 is MNHEY and CDR2 is SMNVEV (reference sequence). The CDR3 DNA is TGTGCCAGCAGTTTATGGGGTAGCGGGGAGCTGTTTTTT. Translating gives CASSLWGSGELFF.

This chain joins TRBV28 and TRBJ1-5; a weak D match, TRBD1 (6 bases). Trimming cost V 5 bases and J 5 bases, with 13 bases left between them. This CDR3 comprises 14 residues. Germline assignment: CDR1 MDHEN and CDR2 SYDVKM. CDR3 residues: CASSPTTGYQPQHF. The CDR3 DNA is TGTGCCAGCAGTCCAACTACAGGGTATCAGCCCCAGCATTTT.

The rearrangement links TRBV19 to TRBJ2-5, with a possible D match to TRBD2 (5 bases). With the DNA end fitting TRBJ2-7 better, the J assignment may be wrong. There are 14 residues in the CDR3. CDR1 is LNHDA, CDR2 SQIVND, per germline (reference sequence). CDR3 in DNA: TGTGCCAGTACTCCTAGCCTCAGCTCCTACGAGCAGTACTTC. Translation gives CASTPSLSSYEQYF.

The chain couples TRBV2 to TRBJ1-5, with D perhaps TRBD1 (6 bases). Trimming left V 5 bases short and J 4 bases short, with 18 bases between. The CDR3 is 16 residues long. Looked up from germline, CDR1 is SNHLY and CDR2 is FYNNEI. CDR3 sequence reads: CASSQSHRDLNQPQHF. Written as DNA, the CDR3 is TGTGCCAGCAGTCAATCCCACAGGGACCTTAATCAGCCCCAGCATTTT.

This chain connects TRBV10-3 to TRBJ1-3, with D perhaps matching TRBD1 (5 bases). The CDR3 contains 13 residues. CDR1 ENHRY and CDR2 SYGVKD come from the germline V gene. The V end was cut by 7 bases, the J end by 0 bases, with 7 bases between. CDR3 coding DNA: TGTGCCATCAAGCAGGGCTCTGGAAACACCATATATTTT. It yields the protein CAIKQGSGNTIYF.

This chain connects TRBV5-4 to TRBJ1-1; D perhaps matches TRBD1 (5 bases). The CDR3 loop spans 14 amino acids. V lost 2 bases and J lost 4, with 12 bases in between. Looked up from germline, CDR1 is SGHNT and CDR2 is YYREEE (reference sequence). The CDR3 is CASSFVGGSTEAFF. The CDR3 DNA sequence: TGTGCCAGCAGCTTTGTGGGGGGATCCACTGAAGCTTTCTTT.

V is TRBV5-4 and J is TRBJ2-3; D not certain. The CDR3 is made up of 11 amino acids. Germline lookup yields CDR1 SGHNT and CDR2 YYREEE (reference sequence). V shed 5 bases and J shed 2 bases, with 3 bases lying between them. Here the CDR3 reads CASRTTDTQYF. Written as DNA, the CDR3 is TGTGCCAGCAGGACCACAGATACGCAGTATTTT.

The V gene is TRBV28, the J gene TRBJ1-3, with D possibly matching TRBD1 (5 bases). V lost 6 bases to trimming and J lost 1 base, with 19 bases between them. The CDR3 has 17 amino acids. Germline V gene sequence: CDR1 MDHEN, CDR2 SYDVKM. The CDR3: CASREGLVSGSGNTIYF. The CDR3 region has the DNA TGTGCCAGCAGGGAAGGACTGGTTTCAGGGTCTGGAAACACCATATATTTT.

This sequence joins TRBV28 and TRBJ1-1; D may be TRBD1 (5 bases). This CDR3 contains 16 residues. Germline values: CDR1 MDHEN, CDR2 SYDVKM. Trimming shortened V by 3 bases and J by 0 bases, and 14 bases separated the two germline ends. The CDR3 coding sequence is TGTGCCAGCAGTTTTTCCGGGGCAGGAGTGAACACTGAAGCTTTCTTT. Protein sequence: CASSFSGAGVNTEAFF.

The rearrangement links TRBV2 to TRBJ1-1; tentative D call: TRBD1 (5 bases). Trimming cost V 3 bases and J 1 base, with 15 bases left between them. This CDR3 has 16 residues. Germline loops: CDR1 SNHLY, CDR2 FYNNEI. The CDR3 region is CASSDNPGQRNTEAFF. The CDR3 nucleotides read TGTGCCAGCAGTGACAACCCGGGGCAGCGGAACACTGAAGCTTTCTTT.

The gene calls are TRBV25-1 and TRBJ2-7, with D perhaps matching TRBD2 (6 bases). Germline lookup yields CDR1 MGHDK and CDR2 SYGVNS. Trimming cost V 4 bases and J 5 bases, with 6 bases left between them. The CDR3 sequence is 11 residues long. Written as DNA, the CDR3 is TGTGCCAGCAGTGGCGGGAACGAGCAGTACTTC. The encoded protein is CASSGGNEQYF.

The chain employs TRBV4-1 and TRBJ1-3, with D uncertain. V was pared by 1 base and J by 4 bases, with 8 bases between. Germline V gives CDR1 MGHRA, CDR2 YSYEKL. The CDR3 runs 14 residues. Here the CDR3 DNA reads TGCGCCAGCAGCCAAGGGCTGGGAGGAAACACCATATATTTT. As protein: CASSQGLGGNTIYF.

V gene TRBV13 combines with J gene TRBJ2-7; D is possibly TRBD1 (7 bases). Trimming removed 8 bases from V and 2 bases from J, with 19 bases in between. The CDR3 is 15 amino acids. Germline values: CDR1 PRHDT, CDR2 FYEKMQ (reference sequence). The CDR3 protein is CASGQGGKSTYEQYF. The CDR3 nucleotides are TGTGCCAGCGGTCAGGGGGGCAAGAGTACCTACGAGCAGTACTTC.

This clone was picked up one time. The chain links TRBV7-9 to TRBJ1-5; D is ambiguous. Trimming took 1 base from V and 4 from J, leaving 8 bases between them. Germline CDR1 SEHNR, CDR2 FQNEAQ (reference sequence). This CDR3 has 14 residues. The CDR3 region has the DNA TGTGCCAGCAGCTTAGTGACATCGAATCAGCCCCAGCATTTT. This encodes CASSLVTSNQPQHF. The full variable domain, completed using reference TRBV7-9 and TRBJ1-5, is DTGVSQNPRHKITKRGQNVTFRCDPISEHNRLYWYRQTLGQGPEFLTYFQNEAQLEKSRLLSDRFSAERPKGSFSTLEIQRTEQGDSAMYLCASSLVTSNQPQHFGDGTRLSIL.

The genes are TRBV6-6 and TRBJ1-4; D remains ambiguous. CDR1 is MNHNY, CDR2 SVGAGI, per germline (reference sequence). The CDR3 length is 14 residues. V was shortened by 6 bases and J by 0 bases, with 8 bases between the two germline ends. CDR3 region: CASSSVATNEKLFF. The CDR3, as DNA: TGTGCCAGCAGCTCAGTGGCAACTAATGAAAAACTGTTTTTT.

This clone has a single count. V and J are TRBV27 and TRBJ2-7; 10 nucleotides match TRBD1. Germline V gene sequence: CDR1 MNHEY, CDR2 SMNVEV (reference sequence). CDR3 size: 14 residues. J lost 5 bases, V lost 4 bases, and 5 bases had no gene match. This chain's CDR3 is CASSSTGTGDEQYF. The CDR3 nucleotides read TGTGCCAGCAGTTCGACCGGGACAGGGGACGAGCAGTACTTC.

This rearrangement joins TRBV9 to TRBJ2-1; D is uncertain. The CDR3 totals 13 residues. Between the trimmed V and J ends, which lost 7 bases and 3 bases, there was a span of 11 bases. Looked up from germline, CDR1 is SGDLS and CDR2 is YYNGEE. The CDR3 here is CASQPRDYNEQFF. The CDR3, as DNA: TGTGCCAGCCAGCCTAGGGACTACAATGAGCAGTTCTTC. Full variable domain (missing parts from reference TRBV9 and TRBJ2-1): DSGVTQTPKHLITATGQRVTLRCSPRSGDLSVYWYQQSLDQGLQFLIQYYNGEERAKGNILERFSAQQFPDLHSELNLSSLELGDSALYFCASQPRDYNEQFFGPGTRLTVL.

This chain joins TRBV28 and TRBJ2-1; no definite D call. Germline CDR1 is MDHEN and CDR2 is SYDVKM. The V end was cut by 4 bases, the J end by 3 bases, with 19 bases between. This CDR3 region has 17 residues. This CDR3 reads CASSSSYSLEGYNEQFF. For the CDR3, the DNA is TGTGCCAGCAGTTCGTCCTACAGCTTAGAAGGCTACAATGAGCAGTTCTTC.

The chain couples TRBV11-2 to TRBJ1-1; 7 bases align to TRBD1. Trimming removed 1 base from V and 5 bases from J; junction bases left unmatched: 13. The CDR3 has 17 amino acids. Germline CDR1 SGHAT, CDR2 FQNNGV. The CDR3 DNA sequence: TGTGCCAGCAGCTTAGGTAGCGACAGGGAGTATTTTACTGAAGCTTTCTTT. Protein: CASSLGSDREYFTEAFF.

This clone was counted a single time. The chain uses TRBV5-1 and TRBJ2-7; 12 positions match TRBD2. The V and J ends lost 4 bases and 2 bases, in that order; junction bases with no gene match: 7. Germline V gives CDR1 SGHRS, CDR2 YFSETQ. This CDR3 is built from 16 residues. The CDR3 nucleotides read TGCGCCAGCAGCCGCCTGACTAGCGGGAGCCCCTACGAGCAGTACTTC. Translating it yields CASSRLTSGSPYEQYF.

The chain employs TRBV19 and TRBJ1-1; D is possibly TRBD1 (6 bases). CDR1 and CDR2 from the germline V gene are LNHDA and SQIVND (reference sequence). This CDR3 has 13 residues. V was cut by 3 bases and J by 7 bases, with 12 bases left in between. CDR3 amino acids: CASSIAGVGEAFF. The CDR3 DNA follows: TGTGCCAGTAGTATCGCAGGGGTTGGTGAAGCTTTCTTT.

This chain connects TRBV28 to TRBJ1-5; D remains ambiguous. With 5 bases removed from V and 10 bases from J, the gap between germline ends came to 12 bases. CDR1 and CDR2 (germline): MDHEN, SYDVKM. This CDR3 has 12 residues. CDR3 loop: CASSPPLFPQHF. The CDR3 bases are TGTGCCAGCAGTCCACCCCTTTTCCCCCAGCATTTT.

This chain uses TRBV6-1 with TRBJ2-7, with TRBD2 matching over 8 bases. V trimming: 7 bases; J trimming: 2 bases; junction bases outside the gene matches: 7. This CDR3 has 14 residues. Germline loops: CDR1 MNHNS, CDR2 SASEGT. CDR3 residues: CASNHLAGAYEQYF. The CDR3 nucleotides are TGTGCCAGCAACCACCTAGCGGGCGCCTACGAGCAGTACTTC.